Below, 9 T cell receptor beta chains from the same sample are listed, as sequenced in a study of blood T cell repertoires in COVID-19. Generated by immunoSEQ multiplex PCR, the TCRdb table keeps only in-frame clones and is missing some. The sample records more than 55,000 clones, around 92% being singletons. The sequencing input was peripheral blood. These receptors were obtained from a man aged 50-59 years with active COVID-19.

Written as DNA, the CDR3 is TGTGCCAGCAGTGGACAGGGCTTCATCTCTGGGGCCAACGTCCTGACTTTC. Translated, it gives CASSGQGFISGANVLTF. The chain combines TRBV2 with TRBJ2-6; 7 nucleotides match TRBD1. The CDR3 length is 17 residues. Germline-derived CDR1 and CDR2 are SNHLY and FYNNEI. V was clipped by 4 bases and J by 0 bases; unmatched bases: 6.

The CDR3 here is CASSPYEARGAETQYF. As DNA, the CDR3 is TGTGCCAGCAGTCCGTATGAGGCCAGGGGTGCAGAGACCCAGTACTTC. The rearrangement uses TRBV28 and TRBJ2-5, with D possibly being TRBD1 (6 bases). Trimming cost V 5 bases and J 4 bases, with 20 bases left between them. There are 16 residues in the CDR3. In germline, CDR1 is MDHEN, CDR2 SYDVKM.

The chain couples TRBV9 to TRBJ1-1; TRBD1 is a possible D gene (5 bases). Germline V gene lookup returns CDR1 SGDLS and CDR2 YYNGEE. Trimming took off 3 bases at V and 0 bases at J, with 15 bases between the two ends. The CDR3 contains 16 residues. The CDR3 loop is CASSGRQGGVNTEAFF. In nucleotides, the CDR3 is TGTGCCAGCAGCGGTAGGCAGGGCGGCGTGAACACTGAAGCTTTCTTT.

The chain couples TRBV5-1 to TRBJ2-3; TRBD2 agrees at 9 bases. The germline gives CDR1 SGHRS, CDR2 YFSETQ. Unmatched junction bases numbered 4, after V lost 5 bases and J lost 3 bases. The CDR3 loop spans 14 amino acids. Here the CDR3 reads CASRGLAGTDTQYF. CDR3 DNA sequence: TGCGCCAGCAGAGGGCTAGCGGGAACAGATACGCAGTATTTT.

The rearrangement links TRBV9 to TRBJ2-7, with 10 bases lining up with TRBD2. The germline V gene encodes CDR1 SGDLS and CDR2 YYNGEE. The ends lost 0 bases at V and 3 bases at J; junction bases unmatched: 6. The CDR3 is 16 residues long. In DNA, the CDR3 is TGTGCCAGCAGCGTAGACCCTAGCGGGAGTTTCTACGAGCAGTACTTC. It yields the protein CASSVDPSGSFYEQYF.

The chain has TRBV29-1 and TRBJ1-3; the D is unclear. Germline loops: CDR1 SQVTM, CDR2 ANQGSEA. The CDR3 covers 11 residues. Trimming stripped 7 bases from V and 0 bases from J, with 4 bases between. The CDR3 loop is CSAYSGNTIYF. In DNA form, the CDR3 reads TGCAGCGCCTACTCTGGAAACACCATATATTTT.

This chain links TRBV5-4 with TRBJ2-5; TRBD1 might be the D (6 bases). The germline V gene encodes CDR1 SGHNT and CDR2 YYREEE (reference sequence). V lost 1 base, J lost 2 bases, and 18 bases lay in between. This CDR3 has 17 amino acids. CDR3 sequence: CASSLTPGAYFQETQYF. The CDR3 nucleotides read TGTGCCAGCAGCTTGACCCCAGGGGCCTACTTTCAAGAGACCCAGTACTTC.

This sequence joins TRBV5-8 and TRBJ2-1; TRBD1 might be the D (5 bases). Germline V lookup: CDR1 SGHTS, CDR2 YDEGEE. This CDR3 spans 14 amino acids. The V end lost 0 bases, the J end lost 5 bases, and 9 bases lay between the germline ends. CDR3 sequence (DNA): TGTGCCAGCAGCTTGGAGCCAGGGCACAATGAGCAGTTCTTC. It translates to CASSLEPGHNEQFF.

The chain uses TRBV7-3 and TRBJ1-2, with 10 positions matching TRBD1. This CDR3 is built from 13 residues. Losses at the gene ends were 5 bases for V and 6 bases for J; bases not matched to a gene: 3. The germline gives CDR1 SGHTA, CDR2 FQGTGA. The CDR3 sequence: CASSVGTGDGYTF. DNA of the CDR3: TGTGCCAGCAGCGTAGGGACAGGGGATGGCTACACCTTC.